The 5 T cell receptor beta chains below all came from one sample that was sequenced in a study of cytomegalovirus exposure and HLA in healthy donors. Amplification used 60 Vbeta primers and 13 Jbeta primers. The protocol was immunoSEQ multiplex PCR, while the TCRdb copy is restricted to in-frame clones and leaves out a portion. This table holds fewer than 100,000 clones. The sample taken for sequencing was PBMCs. The receptors were gathered from a man over 45 in good health and CMV-seronegative.

The chain joins TRBV4-1 to TRBJ2-1; tentatively, D is TRBD2 (5 bases). This CDR3 is 16 amino acids long. Germline V gene data show CDR1 as MGHRA and CDR2 as YSYEKL. V lost 1 base to trimming and J lost 1 base, with 11 bases between them. DNA of the CDR3: TGCGCCAGCAGCCAAGTCGCAGCGGAATCCTACAATGAGCAGTTCTTC. Its protein is CASSQVAAESYNEQFF.

CDR3 loop: CASSLEGGQPQHF. The CDR3 coding sequence is TGTGCCAGCAGTTTAGAAGGGGGTCAGCCCCAGCATTTT. The chain joins TRBV6-1 to TRBJ1-5, with a weak D call TRBD1 (6 bases). V lost 5 bases to trimming and J lost 6 bases, with 11 bases between them. The CDR3 is 13 residues long. Per the germline V gene, CDR1 is MNHNS and CDR2 is SASEGT.

The chain joins TRBV28 to TRBJ2-7, with TRBD1 matching 8 bases. CDR1 is MDHEN, CDR2 SYDVKM, per germline. The CDR3 loop spans 15 amino acids. V trimming: 3 bases; J trimming: 2 bases; junction bases outside the gene matches: 6. Written as DNA, the CDR3 is TGTGCCAGCAGTTTTCCGGGACAGGAGCCCTACGAGCAGTACTTC. Its translation: CASSFPGQEPYEQYF. Looking up the rest from reference TRBV28 and TRBJ2-7 gives the full variable domain: DVKVTQSSRYLVKRTGEKVFLECVQDMDHENMFWYRQDPGLGLRLIYFSYDVKMKEKGDIPEGYSVSREKKERFSLILESASTNQTSMYLCASSFPGQEPYEQYFGPGTRLTVT.

The gene calls are TRBV18 and TRBJ2-2, with 8 positions matching TRBD1. Germline V gene sequence: CDR1 KGHSH, CDR2 LQKENI. Trimming cost V 6 bases and J 6 bases; bases outside gene matches: 15. This CDR3 is built from 17 residues. As DNA, the CDR3 is TGTGCCAGCTCTCCAACAGGGGGTCCGGCCGCTGCCGGGGAGCTGTTTTTT. This encodes CASSPTGGPAAAGELFF.

The chain couples TRBV4-1 to TRBJ1-1, with 8 nucleotides matching TRBD1. J was trimmed by 0 bases and V by 1 base; bases with no gene match: 7. This CDR3 is 17 amino acids long. Germline V lookup: CDR1 MGHRA, CDR2 YSYEKL. CDR3: CASSQAPGQDMNTEAFF. Written as DNA, the CDR3 is TGCGCCAGCAGCCAAGCCCCGGGACAGGATATGAACACTGAAGCTTTCTTT.